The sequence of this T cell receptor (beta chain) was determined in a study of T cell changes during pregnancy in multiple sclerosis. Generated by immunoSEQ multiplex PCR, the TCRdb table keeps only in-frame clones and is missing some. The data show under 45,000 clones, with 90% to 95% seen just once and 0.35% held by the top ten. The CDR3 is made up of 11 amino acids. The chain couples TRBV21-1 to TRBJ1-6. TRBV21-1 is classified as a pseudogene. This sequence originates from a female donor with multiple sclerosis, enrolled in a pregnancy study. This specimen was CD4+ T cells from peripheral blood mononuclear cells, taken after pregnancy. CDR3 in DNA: TGTGCCAGCAGCAAACGTTCACCCCTCCACTTT. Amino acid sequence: CASSKRSPLHF.